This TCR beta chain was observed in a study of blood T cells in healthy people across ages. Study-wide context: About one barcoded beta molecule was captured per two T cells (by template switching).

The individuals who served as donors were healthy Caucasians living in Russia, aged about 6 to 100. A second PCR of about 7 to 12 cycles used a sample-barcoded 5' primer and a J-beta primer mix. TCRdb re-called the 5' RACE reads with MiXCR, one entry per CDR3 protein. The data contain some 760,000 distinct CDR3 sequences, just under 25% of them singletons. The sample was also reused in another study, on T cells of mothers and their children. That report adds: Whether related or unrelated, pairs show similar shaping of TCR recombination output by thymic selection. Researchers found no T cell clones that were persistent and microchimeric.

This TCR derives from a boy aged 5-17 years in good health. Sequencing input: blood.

CDR3 region: CASSQNFPTYEKLFF. The CDR3 DNA is TGCGCCAGCAGCCAGAACTTCCCCACGTATGAAAAACTGTTTTTT. The chain uses TRBV4-3 and TRBJ1-4; no reliable D call. The germline V and J ends were trimmed by 3 bases and 6 bases, with 14 bases remaining between them. The CDR3 consists of 15 residues. Germline CDR1 reads LGHNA; CDR2 reads YSLEER.